One and the same sample provided the 9 T cell receptor beta chains below, sequenced in a study of blood T cell repertoires in COVID-19. TCRdb's table, derived via immunoSEQ multiplex PCR, lists solely in-frame clones and lacks some. The sample holds about 140,000 clones; almost 90% are singletons and the top ten take about 10%. The sequenced material came from peripheral blood. The receptors shown here come from a man between 50 and 59 years old with active or convalescent COVID-19.

The sample holds a few counts of this clone. This chain connects TRBV19 to TRBJ2-7; TRBD1 might be the D (6 bases). The V gene lost 3 bases and the J gene lost 4 bases, with 10 bases spanning the gap. Germline V gives CDR1 LNHDA, CDR2 SQIVND (reference sequence). This CDR3 contains 13 residues. For the CDR3, the DNA is TGTGCCAGTAGTATTACAGGGTTTTACGAGCAGTACTTC. It specifies CASSITGFYEQYF. The full variable domain, rest sourced from reference TRBV19 and TRBJ2-7, is DGGITQSPKYLFRKEGQNVTLSCEQNLNHDAMYWYRQDPGQGLRLIYYSQIVNDFQKGDIAEGYSVSREKKESFPLTVTSAQKNPTAFYLCASSITGFYEQYFGPGTRLTVT.

The chain uses TRBV7-2 and TRBJ1-2; no definite D call. The V gene lost 5 bases and the J gene lost 4 bases, with 17 bases spanning the gap. Germline CDR1 is SGHTA and CDR2 is FQGNSA. The CDR3 has 15 residues. This CDR3 is CASSDNTVLIYGYTF. The CDR3, as DNA: TGTGCCAGCAGCGACAACACAGTTCTCATCTATGGCTACACCTTC.

This chain joins TRBV5-1 and TRBJ1-2, with TRBD1 identical over 8 bases. With 3 bases clipped from V and 0 bases from J, the junction kept 7 bases outside the gene matches. This CDR3 comprises 16 residues. CDR1 is SGHRS and CDR2 is YFSETQ in the germline V gene. The CDR3, as DNA: TGCGCCAGCAGCTCCCGGACAGGGATGGCTAACTATGGCTACACCTTC. Its protein is CASSSRTGMANYGYTF. The variable domain in full, with the rest retrieved from reference TRBV5-1 and TRBJ1-2, is KAGVTQTPRYLIKTRGQQVTLSCSPISGHRSVSWYQQTPGQGLQFLFEYFSETQRNKGNFPGRFSGRQFSNSRSEMNVSTLELGDSALYLCASSSRTGMANYGYTFGSGTRLTVV.

The chain links TRBV13 to TRBJ2-4; TRBD2 matches at 14 bases. J was trimmed by 6 bases and V by 5 bases; bases with no gene match: 6. CDR1 and CDR2 (germline): PRHDT, FYEKMQ (reference sequence). The CDR3 extends over 16 amino acids. The CDR3 sequence: CASSLGLAGGRNIQYF. The CDR3 DNA reads as TGTGCCAGCAGCCTCGGACTAGCGGGAGGACGAAACATTCAGTACTTC.

This clone was found a few times. The chain employs TRBV19 and TRBJ2-1; 7 bases map to TRBD1. Germline-derived CDR1 and CDR2 are LNHDA and SQIVND (reference sequence). The CDR3 has 15 amino acids. The junction had 8 bases not matched to a gene; V was cut back by 3 bases and J by 6 bases. CDR3 amino acids: CASSIRDSPPNEQFF. The CDR3 DNA follows: TGTGCCAGTAGTATCCGGGACAGCCCCCCCAATGAGCAGTTCTTC.

This sequence joins TRBV2 and TRBJ2-3, with 8 bases lining up with TRBD2. This CDR3 is built from 13 residues. J was trimmed by 10 bases and V by 11 bases; bases with no gene match: 14. Germline CDR1 and CDR2: SNHLY and FYNNEI. The CDR3 DNA sequence: TGTGCCGGAAGCGGGAGCCCATCGTCGGCGCAGTATTTT. Encoded protein: CAGSGSPSSAQYF.

The chain is built from TRBV18 and TRBJ2-5, with a possible D match to TRBD1 (5 bases). The CDR3 totals 12 residues. Trimming took 2 bases from V and 4 from J, leaving 5 bases between them. Germline V gives CDR1 KGHSH, CDR2 LQKENI. CDR3 region: CASSPDRETQYF. For the CDR3, the DNA is TGTGCCAGCTCACCAGACAGAGAGACCCAGTACTTC.

V usage is TRBV7-9 and J usage is TRBJ2-7, with D possibly matching TRBD1 (6 bases). The CDR3 loop spans 14 amino acids. Trimming pared 1 base from V and 2 bases from J, leaving 9 bases between. The germline V gene encodes CDR1 SEHNR and CDR2 FQNEAQ (reference sequence). CDR3 amino acids: CASSLDRVPYEQYF. The CDR3 region has the DNA TGTGCCAGCAGCTTAGACAGGGTCCCCTACGAGCAGTACTTC. Together with reference TRBV7-9 and TRBJ2-7, the CDR3 gives the full variable domain: DTGVSQNPRHKITKRGQNVTFRCDPISEHNRLYWYRQTLGQGPEFLTYFQNEAQLEKSRLLSDRFSAERPKGSFSTLEIQRTEQGDSAMYLCASSLDRVPYEQYFGPGTRLTVT.

The chain carries TRBV5-4 and TRBJ2-3, with 7 nucleotides matching TRBD1. V shed 4 bases and J 0 bases; nucleotides not matched to a gene: 5. The germline gives CDR1 SGHNT, CDR2 YYREEE (reference sequence). The CDR3 loop spans 15 amino acids. As DNA, the CDR3 is TGTGCCAGCAGCCTGAGGGGGCGGAGCACAGATACGCAGTATTTT. This gives the protein CASSLRGRSTDTQYF.